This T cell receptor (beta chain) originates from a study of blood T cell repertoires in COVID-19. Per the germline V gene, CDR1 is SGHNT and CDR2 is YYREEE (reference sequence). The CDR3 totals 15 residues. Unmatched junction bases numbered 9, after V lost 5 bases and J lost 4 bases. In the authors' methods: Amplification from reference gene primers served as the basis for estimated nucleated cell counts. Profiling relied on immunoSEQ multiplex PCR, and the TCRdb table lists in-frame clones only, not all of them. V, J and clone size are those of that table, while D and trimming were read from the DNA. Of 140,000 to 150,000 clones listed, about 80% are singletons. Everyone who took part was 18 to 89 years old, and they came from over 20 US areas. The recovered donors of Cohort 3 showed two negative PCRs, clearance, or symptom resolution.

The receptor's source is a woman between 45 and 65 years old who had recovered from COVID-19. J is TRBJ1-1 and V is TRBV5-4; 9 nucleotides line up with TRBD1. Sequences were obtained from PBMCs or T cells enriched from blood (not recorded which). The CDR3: CASRKQGARGTEAFF. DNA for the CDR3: TGTGCCAGCAGGAAACAGGGGGCGAGAGGCACTGAAGCTTTCTTT.